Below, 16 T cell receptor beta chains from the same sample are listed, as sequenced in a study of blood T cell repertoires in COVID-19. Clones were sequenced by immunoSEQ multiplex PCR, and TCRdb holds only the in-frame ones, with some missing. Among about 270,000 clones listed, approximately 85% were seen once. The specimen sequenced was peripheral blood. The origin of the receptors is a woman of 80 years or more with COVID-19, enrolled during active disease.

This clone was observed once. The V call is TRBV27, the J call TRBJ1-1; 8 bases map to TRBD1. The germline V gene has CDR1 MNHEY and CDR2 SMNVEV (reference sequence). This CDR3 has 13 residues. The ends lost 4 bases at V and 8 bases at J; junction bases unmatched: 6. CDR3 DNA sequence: TGTGCCAGCAGTTCCTCGGACAGGGACGAAGCTTTCTTT. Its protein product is CASSSSDRDEAFF.

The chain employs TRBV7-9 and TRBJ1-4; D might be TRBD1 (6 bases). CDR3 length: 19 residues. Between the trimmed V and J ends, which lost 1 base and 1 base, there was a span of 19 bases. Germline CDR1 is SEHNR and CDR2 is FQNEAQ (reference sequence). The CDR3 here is CASSLGGGGLTRTNEKLFF. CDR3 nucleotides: TGTGCCAGCAGCTTAGGAGGGGGTGGATTAACTCGAACTAATGAAAAACTGTTTTTT.

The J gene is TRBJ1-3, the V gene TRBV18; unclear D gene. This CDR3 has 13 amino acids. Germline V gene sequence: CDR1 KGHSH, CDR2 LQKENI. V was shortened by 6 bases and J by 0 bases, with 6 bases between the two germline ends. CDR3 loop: CASSSGSGNTIYF. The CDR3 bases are TGTGCCAGCTCCTCGGGCTCTGGAAACACCATATATTTT. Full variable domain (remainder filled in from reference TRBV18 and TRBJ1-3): NAGVMQNPRHLVRRRGQEARLRCSPMKGHSHVYWYRQLPEEGLKFMVYLQKENIIDESGMPKERFSAEFPKEGPSILRIQQVVRGDSAAYFCASSSGSGNTIYFGEGSWLTVV.

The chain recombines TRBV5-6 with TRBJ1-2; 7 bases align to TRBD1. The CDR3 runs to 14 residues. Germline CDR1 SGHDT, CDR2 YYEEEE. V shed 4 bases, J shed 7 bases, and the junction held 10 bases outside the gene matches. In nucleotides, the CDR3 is TGTGCCAGCAGCCTACGGGACAGTGTGGTTGGCTACACCTTC. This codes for CASSLRDSVVGYTF. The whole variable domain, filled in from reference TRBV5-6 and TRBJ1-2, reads DAGVTQSPTHLIKTRGQQVTLRCSPKSGHDTVSWYQQALGQGPQFIFQYYEEEERQRGNFPDRFSGHQFPNYSSELNVNALLLGDSALYLCASSLRDSVVGYTFGSGTRLTVV.

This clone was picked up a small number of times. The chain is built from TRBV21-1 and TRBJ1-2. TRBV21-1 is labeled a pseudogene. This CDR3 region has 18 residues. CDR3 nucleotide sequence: TGTGCCAGCAGCAAAGAAAGGGGATGGGAGGGATTGAACTATGGCTACACCTTC. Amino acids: CASSKERGWEGLNYGYTF.

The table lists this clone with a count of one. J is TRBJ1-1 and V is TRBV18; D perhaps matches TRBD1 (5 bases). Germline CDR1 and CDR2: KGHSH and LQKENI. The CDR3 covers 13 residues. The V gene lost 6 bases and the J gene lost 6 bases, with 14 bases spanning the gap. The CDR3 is CASSQGVGAEAFF. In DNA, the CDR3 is TGTGCCAGCTCCCAGGGCGTGGGCGCTGAAGCTTTCTTT. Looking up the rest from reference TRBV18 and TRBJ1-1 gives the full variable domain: NAGVMQNPRHLVRRRGQEARLRCSPMKGHSHVYWYRQLPEEGLKFMVYLQKENIIDESGMPKERFSAEFPKEGPSILRIQQVVRGDSAAYFCASSQGVGAEAFFGQGTRLTVV.

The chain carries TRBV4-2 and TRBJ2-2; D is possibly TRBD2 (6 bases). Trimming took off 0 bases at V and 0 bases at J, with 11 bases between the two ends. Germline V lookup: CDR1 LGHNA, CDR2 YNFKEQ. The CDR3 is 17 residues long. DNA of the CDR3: TGTGCCAGCAGCCAAGAGGCGGCGGGAACGAACACCGGGGAGCTGTTTTTT. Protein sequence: CASSQEAAGTNTGELFF.

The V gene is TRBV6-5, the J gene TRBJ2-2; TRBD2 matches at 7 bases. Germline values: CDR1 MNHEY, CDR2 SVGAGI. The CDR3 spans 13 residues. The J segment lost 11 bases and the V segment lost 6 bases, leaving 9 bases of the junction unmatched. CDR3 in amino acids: CASRLAGVGELFF. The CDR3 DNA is TGTGCCAGCAGATTAGCGGGCGTCGGAGAGCTGTTTTTT.

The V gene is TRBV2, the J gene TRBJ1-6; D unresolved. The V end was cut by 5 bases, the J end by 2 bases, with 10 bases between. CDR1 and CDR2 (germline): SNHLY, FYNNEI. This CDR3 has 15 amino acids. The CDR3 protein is CASSLSSAYNSPLHF. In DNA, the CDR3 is TGTGCCAGCAGTCTCTCGTCAGCCTATAATTCACCCCTCCACTTT.

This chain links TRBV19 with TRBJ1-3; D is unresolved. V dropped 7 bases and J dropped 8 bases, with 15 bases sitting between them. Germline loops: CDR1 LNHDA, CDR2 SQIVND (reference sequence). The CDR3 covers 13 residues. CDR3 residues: CASKELTRDTIYF. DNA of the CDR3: TGTGCCAGTAAGGAGTTAACCCGGGACACCATATATTTT.

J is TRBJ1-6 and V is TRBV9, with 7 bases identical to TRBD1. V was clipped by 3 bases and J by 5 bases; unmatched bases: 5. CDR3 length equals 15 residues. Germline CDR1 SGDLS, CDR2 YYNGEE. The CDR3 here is CASSGQQGHNSPLHF. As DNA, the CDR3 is TGTGCCAGCAGCGGTCAACAGGGGCATAATTCACCCCTCCACTTT.

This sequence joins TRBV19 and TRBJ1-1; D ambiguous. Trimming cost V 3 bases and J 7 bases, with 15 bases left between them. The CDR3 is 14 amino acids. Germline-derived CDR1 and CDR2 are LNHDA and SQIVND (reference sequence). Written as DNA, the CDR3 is TGTGCCAGTAGTATGCAGGTGGTGGGCGTTGAAGCTTTCTTT. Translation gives CASSMQVVGVEAFF.

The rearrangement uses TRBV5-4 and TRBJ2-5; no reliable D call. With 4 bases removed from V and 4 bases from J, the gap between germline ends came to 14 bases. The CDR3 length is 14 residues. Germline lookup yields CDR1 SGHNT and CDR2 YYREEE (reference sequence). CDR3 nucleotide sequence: TGTGCCAGCAGCCCCGTCGCGGTTGGAGAGACCCAGTACTTC. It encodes CASSPVAVGETQYF.

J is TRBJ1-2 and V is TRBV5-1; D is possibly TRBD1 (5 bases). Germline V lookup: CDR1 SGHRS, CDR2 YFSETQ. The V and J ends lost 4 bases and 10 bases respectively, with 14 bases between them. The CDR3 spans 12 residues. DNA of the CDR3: TGCGCCAGCAGCCTAATGGGGGGAGACTACACCTTC. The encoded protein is CASSLMGGDYTF.

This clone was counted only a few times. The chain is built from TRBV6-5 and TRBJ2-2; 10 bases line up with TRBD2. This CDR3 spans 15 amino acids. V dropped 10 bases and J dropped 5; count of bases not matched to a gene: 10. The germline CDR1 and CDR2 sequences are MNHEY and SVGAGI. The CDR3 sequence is CATRRGLAETGELFF. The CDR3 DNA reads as TGTGCCACCCGTCGAGGACTAGCGGAAACCGGGGAGCTGTTTTTT.

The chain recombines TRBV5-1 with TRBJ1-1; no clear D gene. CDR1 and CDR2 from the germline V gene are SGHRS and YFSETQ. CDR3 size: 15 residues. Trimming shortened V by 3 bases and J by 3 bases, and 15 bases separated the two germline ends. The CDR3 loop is CASSWTAEVDTEAFF. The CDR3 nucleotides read TGCGCCAGCAGCTGGACGGCGGAGGTGGACACTGAAGCTTTCTTT. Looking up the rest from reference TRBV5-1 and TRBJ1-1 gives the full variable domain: KAGVTQTPRYLIKTRGQQVTLSCSPISGHRSVSWYQQTPGQGLQFLFEYFSETQRNKGNFPGRFSGRQFSNSRSEMNVSTLELGDSALYLCASSWTAEVDTEAFFGQGTRLTVV.